This TCR beta chain was obtained from a study of shared clonotypes between healthy human individuals. Study-level results: A reduction in generation probabilities was seen for non-shared clonotypes relative to those shared by all four donors. How much donors shared clonotypes was expected to be affected by sequencing depth.

About this clone: Its target is unknown.

Per the original methods: Junction-only sequences without quality scores were provided by ImmunoSEQ, so filtering was different. Assay: immunoSEQ multiplex PCR; the TCRdb copy retains only in-frame clones and omits some. V, J and clone size reflect that table, while D and trimming were determined from the DNA. Of 1.6 million or so clones detected, around 97% appear once; the ten largest clones hold about 1.2%. The CDR3 covers 17 residues. The germline CDR1 and CDR2 sequences are MNHNS and SASEGT. V lost 3 bases and J lost 4, with 22 bases in between. Sequenced material: naive CD4+ T cells sorted from blood. As for subset: CD45RA+ positively selected. The sequence was collected from a man aged 25 to 40 in good health. The chain recombines TRBV6-1 with TRBJ2-7; possible D gene TRBD1, 6 bases. The CDR3 spells CASSESGHGFSEYEQYF. Written as DNA, the CDR3 is TGTGCCAGCAGTGAGTCGGGACACGGTTTTTCGGAATACGAGCAGTACTTC.